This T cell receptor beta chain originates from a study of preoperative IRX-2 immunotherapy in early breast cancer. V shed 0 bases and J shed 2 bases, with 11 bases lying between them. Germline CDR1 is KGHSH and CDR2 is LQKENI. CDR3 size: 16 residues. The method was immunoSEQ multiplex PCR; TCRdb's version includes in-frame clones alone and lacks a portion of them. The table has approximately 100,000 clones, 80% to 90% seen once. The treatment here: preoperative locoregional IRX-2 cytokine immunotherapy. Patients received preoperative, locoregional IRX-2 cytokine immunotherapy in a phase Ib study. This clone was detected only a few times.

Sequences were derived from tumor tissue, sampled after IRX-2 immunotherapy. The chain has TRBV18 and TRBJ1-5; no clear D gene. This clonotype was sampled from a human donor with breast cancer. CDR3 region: CASSPPSAQRNQPQHF. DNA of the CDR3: TGTGCCAGCTCACCACCCAGTGCACAGCGCAATCAGCCCCAGCATTTT.